These 7 T cell receptor beta chains were all obtained from the same sample, sequenced in a study of cytomegalovirus exposure and HLA in healthy donors. 60 Vbeta and 13 Jbeta primers were used in PCR. The protocol was immunoSEQ multiplex PCR, while the TCRdb copy is restricted to in-frame clones and leaves out a portion. The sample has approximately 180,000 clones; about four fifths are singletons. Sequenced input: PBMCs. The receptors shown here come from a woman between 18 and 30 years old in good health and CMV-seropositive.

The CDR3 coding sequence is TGTGCCAGCAGCTCACAGCCGGGACTCGCAACCACCTACGAGCAGTACTTC. Its translation is CASSSQPGLATTYEQYF. The chain carries TRBV7-6 and TRBJ2-7; tentatively, D is TRBD2 (6 bases). Between the trimmed V and J ends, which lost 4 bases and 2 bases, there was a span of 21 bases. The CDR3 has 17 residues. CDR1 SGHVS and CDR2 FNYEAQ come from the germline V gene.

Concerning this clone: The junction differs from germline at one of its ends, possibly a read error. V gene TRBV7-9 combines with J gene TRBJ1-2, with D perhaps TRBD1 (6 bases). The CDR3 is 13 amino acids. CDR1 and CDR2 (germline): SEHNR, FQNEAQ (reference sequence). CDR3 in amino acids: CASSFVPAGADLF. The CDR3 coding sequence is TGTGCCAGCAGCTTTGTTCCCGCGGGGGCCGACCTCTTC.

The chain carries TRBV25-1 and TRBJ2-1, with 10 bases identical to TRBD2. The CDR3 has 15 amino acids. Germline CDR1 is MGHDK and CDR2 is SYGVNS. V lost 2 bases and J lost 7; bases outside the gene matches: 5. The CDR3 DNA follows: TGTGCCAGCAGTGAACTAGCGGGGGATAATAATGAGCAGTTCTTC. This gives the protein CASSELAGDNNEQFF.

CDR3 residues: CASSLGMGQATNTGELFF. The CDR3 bases are TGTGCCAGCAGCTTGGGTATGGGACAGGCGACGAACACCGGGGAGCTGTTTTTT. V is TRBV5-4 and J is TRBJ2-2; the match to TRBD1 covers 8 bases. V lost 0 bases to trimming and J lost 0 bases; unmatched junction nucleotides: 7. CDR3 length: 18 residues. Germline CDR1 is SGHNT and CDR2 is YYREEE (reference sequence).

The chain employs TRBV7-2 and TRBJ1-2; D unresolved. Per the germline V gene, CDR1 is SGHTA and CDR2 is FQGNSA. CDR3 length: 16 residues. Trimming pared 3 bases from V and 7 bases from J, leaving 21 bases between. Here the CDR3 reads CASSFDRPEIAGGYTF. For the CDR3, the DNA is TGTGCCAGCAGCTTTGATCGTCCCGAGATTGCCGGTGGCTACACCTTC. Combining the CDR3 with reference TRBV7-2 and TRBJ1-2 gives the whole variable domain GAGVSQSPSNKVTEKGKDVELRCDPISGHTALYWYRQSLGQGLEFLIYFQGNSAPDKSGLPSDRFSAERTGGSVSTLTIQRTQQEDSAVYLCASSFDRPEIAGGYTFGSGTRLTVV.

The CDR3 coding sequence is TGTGCCAGCAGCCCCGGACTGTCCTACGAGCAGTACTTC. It yields the protein CASSPGLSYEQYF. V gene TRBV7-3 combines with J gene TRBJ2-7; a possible D gene is TRBD2 (5 bases). The V and J ends lost 5 bases and 1 base respectively, with 9 bases between them. CDR1 and CDR2 from the germline V gene are SGHTA and FQGTGA. This CDR3 contains 13 residues.

V and J are TRBV27 and TRBJ1-3; TRBD1 matches 8 bases. The CDR3 has 17 residues. Germline V gene sequence: CDR1 MNHEY, CDR2 SMNVEV (reference sequence). J gave up 4 bases and V 5 bases, and 13 bases lay outside the gene matches. The CDR3 reads CASSPNWGQVYGNTIYF. Written as DNA, the CDR3 is TGTGCCAGCAGTCCTAACTGGGGACAGGTCTACGGAAACACCATATATTTT.